This T cell receptor (beta chain) is drawn from a study of blood T cell repertoires in COVID-19. The data were produced by immunoSEQ multiplex PCR, yet TCRdb's version contains in-frame clones alone and is incomplete. The repertoire holds 140,000 to 150,000 clones, with approximately 85% as singletons. CDR3 size: 13 residues. The germline gives CDR1 WNHNN, CDR2 SYGVQD (reference sequence). Trimming took 0 bases from V and 5 from J, leaving 8 bases between them. The sequenced sample consisted of peripheral blood. The clonotype originates from a man between 65 and 85 years old with acute or convalescent COVID-19. This chain joins TRBV10-1 and TRBJ2-7, with D unclear. The CDR3 coding sequence is TGCGCCAGCAGTGAGTCGACTTACCACGAGCAGTACTTC. This codes for CASSESTYHEQYF.